Listed here are 21 T cell receptor beta chains from one sample, sequenced in a study of regulatory T cells in long-lasting Graves disease. Both iRepertoire HTBI primers and Arm-PCR of CDR3 regions were used to build the TCR beta libraries. From the multiplex PCR reads, TCRdb called clonotypes with MiXCR, one entry per CDR3 protein. The sample lists a few hundred thousand distinct CDR3 sequences; 15% were seen once. This sample's time point: newly diagnosed GD, antithyroid drugs for less than 3 months. The TCR library was made from RNA that had been extracted from PBMCs in TRIzol. The data were also submitted as part of a second study, on T cells in Graves' hyperthyroidism and ophthalmopathy.

The source material was peripheral blood mononuclear cells (PBMCs), sampled at new diagnosis, from a patient treated with antithyroid drugs. Receptor source: a woman aged 40 to 55 with Graves disease.

This clonotype was recorded at least ten times. The J gene is TRBJ1-2, the V gene TRBV2; D not resolved. This CDR3 region has 13 residues. V lost 3 bases, J lost 3 bases, and 8 bases lay in between. CDR1 is SNHLY, CDR2 FYNNEI, per germline. The CDR3 DNA reads TGTGCCAGCAGTGACTCGGCCGACTATGGCTACACCTTC. Its protein is CASSDSADYGYTF.

Note on this clonotype: A far larger clone lies a single base away; this is likely a read error. The rearrangement joins TRBV10-3 to TRBJ1-2; TRBD1 matches at 7 bases. There are 13 residues in the CDR3. V dropped 5 bases and J dropped 8; count of bases not matched to a gene: 8. CDR1 and CDR2 (germline): ENHRY, SYGVKD. The CDR3 DNA reads as TGTGCCATCAGTCGACAGGGATCTCGCGGCTACACCTTC. Protein product: CAISRQGSRGYTF.

This clonotype turned up a few times. V gene TRBV20-1 combines with J gene TRBJ2-3, with 8 nucleotides matching TRBD1. The length of the CDR3 is 15 residues. Trimming removed 2 bases from V and 2 bases from J; junction bases left unmatched: 6. Germline loops: CDR1 DFQATT, CDR2 SNEGSKA (reference sequence). The CDR3 sequence: CSARRQGSYTDTQYF. The CDR3 DNA reads TGCAGTGCTAGAAGACAGGGGTCATACACAGATACGCAGTATTTT.

This clonotype has a handful of counts. The chain joins TRBV7-2 to TRBJ1-2, with TRBD1 as a possible D gene (6 bases). CDR3 length equals 15 residues. V was cut by 1 base and J by 4 bases, with 13 bases left in between. Germline V gene lookup returns CDR1 SGHTA and CDR2 FQGNSA. The chain's CDR3 is CASSLDFRGGYGYTF. As DNA, the CDR3 is TGTGCCAGCAGCTTAGATTTCAGGGGTGGCTATGGCTACACCTTC.

This clonotype showed up just a few times. A much larger clone is a single base away; this may be a read error. The chain uses TRBV11-3 and TRBJ2-1; a possible D gene is TRBD2 (5 bases). The CDR3 has 14 residues. Germline CDR1 SGHNT, CDR2 YENEEA. The chain's CDR3 is CGSTHRDTSNEQFF. CDR3 in DNA: TGTGGCAGCACACACCGGGATACTAGCAATGAGCAGTTCTTC.

In this sample, this clonotype turned up a few times. A far larger clone is a single base away, which makes a read error likely. The V gene is TRBV7-9, the J gene TRBJ2-7; the match to TRBD2 covers 10 bases. The CDR3 totals 19 residues. Germline lookup yields CDR1 SEHNR and CDR2 FQNEAQ (reference sequence). As DNA, the CDR3 is TGTACCAGCAGCTTAGGGTCGAGGAAGTCTAGCGGGAGATCGTACGAGCAGTACTTC. Its translation is CTSSLGSRKSSGRSYEQYF.

This clonotype was counted ten times or more. The chain uses TRBV28 and TRBJ1-1; weak D call: TRBD1 (5 bases). Trimming removed 7 bases from V and 3 bases from J, with 9 bases in between. The CDR3 extends over 12 amino acids. CDR1 is MDHEN and CDR2 is SYDVKM in the germline V gene. CDR3 loop: CASTGTDTEAFF. CDR3 sequence (DNA): TGTGCCAGCACCGGGACGGACACTGAAGCTTTCTTT.

This clonotype was detected ten times or more. The V and J genes are TRBV20-1 and TRBJ2-5; D ambiguous. Per germline, CDR1 DFQATT and CDR2 SNEGSKA (reference sequence). V was clipped by 3 bases and J by 1 base, with 12 bases between them. The CDR3 extends over 14 amino acids. The CDR3 region has the DNA TGCAGTGCTAGTTTGGCAGGTAGCCAAGAGACCCAGTACTTC. Its translation is CSASLAGSQETQYF.

The V call is TRBV28, the J call TRBJ2-3, with a tentative D call TRBD1 (6 bases). Trimming took off 2 bases at V and 2 bases at J, with 14 bases between the two ends. This CDR3 spans 16 amino acids. CDR1 and CDR2 from the germline V gene are MDHEN and SYDVKM. In DNA form, the CDR3 reads TGTGCCAGCAGTTTACGGACAGAGATAAACACAGATACGCAGTATTTT. This translates into CASSLRTEINTDTQYF.

The J gene is TRBJ2-5, the V gene TRBV20-1, with 11 bases fitting TRBD2. The CDR3 runs to 14 residues. The V segment lost 0 bases and the J segment 5 bases; nucleotides outside the gene matches: 2. Germline CDR1 DFQATT, CDR2 SNEGSKA (reference sequence). CDR3 region: CSARETSGIETQYF. Here the CDR3 DNA reads TGCAGTGCTAGAGAGACTAGCGGGATCGAGACCCAGTACTTC.

This clonotype has more than one count but fewer than ten. The chain joins TRBV29-1 to TRBJ1-2; D not certain. From germline, CDR1 is SQVTM and CDR2 ANQGSEA. Trimming cost V 0 bases and J 3 bases, with 11 bases left between them. There are 14 residues in the CDR3. In DNA, the CDR3 is TGCAGCGTTGAAGATCAGAGCTCTGACTATGGCTACACCTTC. This sequence encodes CSVEDQSSDYGYTF.

The chain joins TRBV5-1 to TRBJ2-1; tentatively, D is TRBD1 (9 bases). Germline V gives CDR1 SGHRS, CDR2 YFSETQ. V was pared by 4 bases and J by 7 bases, with 21 bases between. This CDR3 comprises 16 residues. The CDR3 loop is CASSPGGTGILNEQFF. As DNA, the CDR3 is TGCGCCAGCAGCCCGGGGGGGACAGGGATCTTGAATGAGCAGTTCTTC.

The V and J genes are TRBV3-1 and TRBJ2-1; 7 nucleotides line up with TRBD1. Germline loops: CDR1 LGHDT, CDR2 YNNKEL (reference sequence). J was trimmed by 4 bases and V by 3 bases; bases with no gene match: 6. The CDR3 is 15 residues long. CDR3 residues: CASSQNRGAYNEQFF. DNA of the CDR3: TGTGCCAGCAGCCAGAACAGGGGTGCTTACAATGAGCAGTTCTTC.

This chain's CDR3 is CASSIDGTDPSSYNEQFF. DNA for the CDR3: TGTGCCAGTAGTATAGATGGAACGGACCCCAGCTCCTACAATGAGCAGTTCTTC. The genes are TRBV19 and TRBJ2-1; D is unresolved. There are 18 residues in the CDR3. The V end lost 0 bases, the J end lost 0 bases, and 15 bases lay between the germline ends. The germline CDR1 and CDR2 sequences are LNHDA and SQIVND (reference sequence).

There are many counts of this clonotype. The chain couples TRBV12-5 to TRBJ2-5; D not resolved. V lost 6 bases to trimming and J lost 2 bases, with 4 bases between them. The CDR3 contains 11 residues. Germline CDR1 is LGHNT and CDR2 is FRNRAP. CDR3 coding DNA: TGTGCTAGTGGCCCACAAGAGACCCAGTACTTC. Residues: CASGPQETQYF.

This clonotype was observed a handful of times. The chain is built from TRBV19 and TRBJ1-5, with a weak D call TRBD1 (5 bases). The V and J ends lost 4 bases and 2 bases respectively, with 9 bases between them. The CDR3 extends over 14 amino acids. Looked up from germline, CDR1 is LNHDA and CDR2 is SQIVND (reference sequence). In DNA form, the CDR3 reads TGTGCCAGTAGTAATTGGGGGGGCAATCAGCCCCAGCATTTT. Its translation: CASSNWGGNQPQHF.

As to this clonotype: One base away lies a much larger clone, so this may be a sequencing read error. The rearrangement joins TRBV5-1 to TRBJ2-2; 9 nucleotides align to TRBD2. This CDR3 is 17 amino acids long. Germline CDR1 SGHRS, CDR2 YFSETQ. With V trimmed by 7 bases and J by 2 bases, 12 bases remained unmatched. The CDR3 sequence: CASGRGTSRSNTGELFF. The CDR3 coding sequence is TGCGCCAGCGGCAGAGGGACTAGCCGGAGTAACACCGGGGAGCTGTTTTTT.

This clonotype has more than one count but fewer than ten. The genes are TRBV19 and TRBJ2-3, with 8 bases that match TRBD2. Germline CDR1 and CDR2: LNHDA and SQIVND (reference sequence). Trimming at V came to 4 bases and at J to 6 bases, leaving 9 bases not matched to a gene. The CDR3 is 15 amino acids. CDR3 DNA sequence: TGTGCCAGTAGTAGACGAGCGGGAGTATCGGATACGCAGTATTTT. This gives the protein CASSRRAGVSDTQYF.

This clonotype was seen repeatedly, ten times or more. This chain joins TRBV20-1 and TRBJ2-1; perhaps TRBD1 as D (5 bases). The CDR3 contains 15 residues. Germline CDR1 reads DFQATT; CDR2 reads SNEGSKA (reference sequence). V was shortened by 0 bases and J by 5 bases, with 14 bases between the two germline ends. CDR3 DNA sequence: TGCAGTGCTAGAGATCCCCAGGGTCTGGACAATGAGCAGTTCTTC. Residues: CSARDPQGLDNEQFF.

This clonotype was seen repeatedly, ten times or more. The V call is TRBV2, the J call TRBJ1-5, with D possibly being TRBD1 (5 bases). Looked up from germline, CDR1 is SNHLY and CDR2 is FYNNEI. CDR3 length: 14 residues. V was pared by 5 bases and J by 4 bases, with 12 bases between. DNA of the CDR3: TGTGCCAGCAGTCGGGGGAATCGGAATCAGCCCCAGCATTTT. Translating it yields CASSRGNRNQPQHF.

This clonotype has a handful of counts. The genes are TRBV4-1 and TRBJ2-3, with TRBD2 identical over 9 bases. This CDR3 spans 16 amino acids. Germline CDR1 and CDR2: MGHRA and YSYEKL. Germline trimming cut 5 bases from V and 0 bases from J; bases unmatched to any gene: 6. The CDR3 DNA reads as TGCGCCAGCAGCATTCGGACTAGCGATAGCACAGATACGCAGTATTTT. Amino acid sequence: CASSIRTSDSTDTQYF.